This T cell receptor beta chain emerged from a study of T cell responses to AZD1222 COVID-19 vaccine (dated by TCRdb to the early 2020s). About the investigation overall: Because spike-specific TCR depth and breadth did not differ between the two schedules, AZD1222 recipients who got a second dose at roughly 4 weeks were pooled with those who got a second dose at roughly 12 weeks. A total of under 250 trial participants underwent TCR sequencing, of whom 207 had received two doses of AZD1222 and around 26 had received two doses of the MenACWY control vaccine. Enrollment into the trials was organized by age into subgroups of 18-55, 56-69 and 70-plus years, and those subgroups contained roughly 150, 30 and 60 TCR-sequenced participants, respectively. The research as a whole found: Because no samples from the day 14 peak response were available, repertoires could be characterized only after the peak T cell response. Only five to seven AZD1222 recipients were SARS-CoV-2 seropositive at baseline, limiting conclusions about previously exposed vaccinees. The vaccine-associated CD4 TCRs covered the entire spike protein, and the dominant responses fell in regions 160-218 and 743-854. The 56-69-year group was small, and its depth increase did not reach significance, likely because of low power. Most participants were white British and females outnumbered males, and the authors suggested that clonal diversity may have been underestimated. Reportedly, close to half of the unique spike-specific TCRs recognized epitopes lying outside the regions that are mutated in the B.1.351 and B.1.1.7 variants. A significant rise in spike-specific TCR breadth and depth was observed after two AZD1222 doses relative to day 0 and relative to MenACWY recipients.

Counted from cysteine to phenylalanine, this CDR3 has 16 amino acids. Only the CDR3 DNA stays, 48 bases, in frame from base 1. V lost 4 bases and J lost 2 bases; the stretch between them is 16 bases long. Looking up the germline V gene yields CDR1 SGHDN and CDR2 FVKESK. The CDR3 regions of human TCRbeta chains were subjected to immunosequencing. Under the source paper's analysis protocol: TCRs in the repertoires were matched against a reference library of SARS-CoV-2-specific TCRs that had been generated with the MIRA antigen-specificity platform. Breadth was defined as the fraction of unique TCRs that were SARS-CoV-2-associated, and depth was defined as the fraction of total T cells that were SARS-CoV-2-associated. Each spike-specific TCR was assigned to its reactive spike region and to a CD4 or CD8 class using the MIRA data. Log10-transformed breadth and depth values were compared by one-way ANOVA with Sidak's multiple comparisons tests. Not all clones reach the TCRdb copy of this immuneACCESS table, which keeps in-frame sequences only. Checked studies attribute under half of the gap to unresolved V genes and leave the rest unexplained. For V, J and clone size, that table is used; D and trimming come from the DNA. The sample table lists some 150,000 clones, less than 95% of them with a count of one. The biggest ten clones account for 1.3% of the sample.

Taken with the paper, the label for time point translates to: baseline before first vaccination. The vaccinee samples were drawn from two UK trials, COV001 and COV002, one of which was a single-blind randomized controlled phase 2/3 trial testing AZD1222 (ChAdOx1 nCoV-19) in healthy adults. For TCRbeta chain sequencing, PBMC samples from trial participants were taken at day 0 and at day 28 after the second dose. This clone showed up just once. Which antigen it targets is not known. It has no much larger one-base neighbor in the sample; base qualities were not kept. This TCR was sampled from an adult in good health. The sample was peripheral blood, taken on day 0 of AZD1222 vaccination. Recombination linked TRBV14 to TRBJ2-3; the D element could tentatively be TRBD1 or TRBD2, as 6 bases agree for each. CDR3 loop: CASSLLRGPITDTQYF. The DNA reads as follows: TGTGCCAGCAGCCTCCTACGGGGGCCCATCACAGATACGCAGTATTTT.